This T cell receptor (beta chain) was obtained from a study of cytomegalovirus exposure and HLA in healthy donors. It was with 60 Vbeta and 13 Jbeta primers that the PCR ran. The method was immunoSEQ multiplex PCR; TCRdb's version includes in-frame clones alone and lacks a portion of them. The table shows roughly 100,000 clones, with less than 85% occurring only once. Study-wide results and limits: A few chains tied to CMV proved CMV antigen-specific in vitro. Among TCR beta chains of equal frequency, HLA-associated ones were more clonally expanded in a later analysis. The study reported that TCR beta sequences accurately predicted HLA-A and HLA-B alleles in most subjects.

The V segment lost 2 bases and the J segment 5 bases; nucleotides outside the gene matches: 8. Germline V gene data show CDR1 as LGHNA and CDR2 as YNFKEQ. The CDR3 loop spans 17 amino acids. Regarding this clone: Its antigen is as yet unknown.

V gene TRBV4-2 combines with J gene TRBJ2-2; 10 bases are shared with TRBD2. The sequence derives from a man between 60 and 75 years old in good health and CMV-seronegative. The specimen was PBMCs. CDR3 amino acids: CASSQPSGGARTGELFF. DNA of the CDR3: TGTGCCAGCAGCCAACCCAGCGGGGGGGCTCGGACCGGGGAGCTGTTTTTT.